The 9 T cell receptor beta chains in this list originate from one sample, sequenced in a study of shared clonotypes between healthy human individuals. Naive CD8 cells, CD45RO-negative and positively selected for CCR7, excluded terminally differentiated effector memory CD45RA+ cells. The data were produced by immunoSEQ multiplex PCR, yet TCRdb's version contains in-frame clones alone and is incomplete. The sample lists over 2,000,000 clones; 85% to 95% were seen once. Sequences were obtained from naive CD8+ T cells from PBMCs. Source of these receptors: a man younger than 35 in good health. Some clones in this sample may be carry-over from other donors' samples.

About this clone: Other DNA sequences in this specimen translate into the identical CDR3. The chain combines TRBV27 with TRBJ2-7; 7 nucleotides align to TRBD2. This CDR3 region has 14 residues. Germline lookup yields CDR1 MNHEY and CDR2 SMNVEV (reference sequence). V lost 2 bases and J lost 4; bases outside the gene matches: 5. As DNA, the CDR3 is TGTGCCAGCAGTTTAGGCGGGAGAGGATACGAGCAGTACTTC. Its protein product is CASSLGGRGYEQYF.

This clone came up a few times. DNA of the CDR3: TGCGCCAGCAGACAGAGGGTCCCTGAAGCTTTCTTT. Protein sequence: CASRQRVPEAFF. The rearrangement joins TRBV10-1 to TRBJ1-1; D remains unclear. V was shortened by 6 bases and J by 6 bases, with 11 bases between the two germline ends. The CDR3 is 12 residues long. Germline CDR1 and CDR2: WNHNN and SYGVQD (reference sequence).

The V gene is TRBV29-1, the J gene TRBJ1-5, with 7 nucleotides matching TRBD1. The V gene end was trimmed by 5 bases and the J gene end by 4 bases; junction bases not matched to a gene: 5. There are 13 residues in the CDR3. CDR1 SQVTM and CDR2 ANQGSEA come from the germline V gene. DNA of the CDR3: TGCAGCGTTATACAGGGGTTGAATCAGCCCCAGCATTTT. Translated: CSVIQGLNQPQHF.

The rearrangement joins TRBV28 to TRBJ1-4, with D perhaps matching TRBD1 (5 bases). The germline V and J ends were trimmed by 6 bases and 5 bases, with 10 bases remaining between them. The CDR3 has 13 amino acids. Germline V gives CDR1 MDHEN, CDR2 SYDVKM. The CDR3 is CASRAGRNEKLFF. The CDR3 region has the DNA TGTGCCAGCAGGGCAGGGAGGAATGAAAAACTGTTTTTT.

CDR3 DNA: TGCAGCGCCCGACAGGGGGCCGGAAAAGAGACCCAGTACTTC. Amino acid sequence: CSARQGAGKETQYF. J is TRBJ2-5 and V is TRBV29-1; TRBD1 aligns across 10 bases. V lost 7 bases and J lost 3; bases outside the gene matches: 8. Germline V CDR1 and CDR2: SQVTM, ANQGSEA. The length of the CDR3 is 14 residues.

As to this clone: At the DNA level, this CDR3 is encoded by other sequences in the same sample as well. The V call is TRBV11-3, the J call TRBJ2-7; TRBD1 matches 7 bases. Germline CDR1 is SGHNT and CDR2 is YENEEA. The V segment lost 1 base and the J segment 7 bases; nucleotides outside the gene matches: 4. The CDR3 is 13 residues long. CDR3 in amino acids: CASSLGTGHEQYF. CDR3 nucleotide sequence: TGTGCCAGCAGCTTAGGGACAGGACATGAGCAGTACTTC.

The rearrangement joins TRBV29-1 to TRBJ2-3; no firm D call. The CDR3 has 15 amino acids. Trimming stripped 5 bases from V and 0 bases from J, with 15 bases between. Germline V gene data show CDR1 as SQVTM and CDR2 as ANQGSEA. This CDR3 reads CSVIWSAQSTDTQYF. The CDR3 DNA is TGCAGCGTTATTTGGTCGGCGCAAAGCACAGATACGCAGTATTTT.

The chain uses TRBV6-1 and TRBJ2-5; the D gene is possibly TRBD1 (6 bases). V lost 3 bases and J lost 4, with 15 bases in between. Germline values: CDR1 MNHNS, CDR2 SASEGT. The CDR3 has 15 residues. Here the CDR3 DNA reads TGTGCCAGCAGTGAGGGACAAGGAGGTGGAGAGACCCAGTACTTC. This codes for CASSEGQGGGETQYF.

V and J are TRBV18 and TRBJ2-7, with unresolved D. The CDR3 totals 15 residues. The V end was cut by 0 bases, the J end by 0 bases, with 9 bases between. Germline assignment: CDR1 KGHSH and CDR2 LQKENI. CDR3 DNA sequence: TGTGCCAGCTCACCACCGACGGAGAGCTCCTACGAGCAGTACTTC. Its translation is CASSPPTESSYEQYF.